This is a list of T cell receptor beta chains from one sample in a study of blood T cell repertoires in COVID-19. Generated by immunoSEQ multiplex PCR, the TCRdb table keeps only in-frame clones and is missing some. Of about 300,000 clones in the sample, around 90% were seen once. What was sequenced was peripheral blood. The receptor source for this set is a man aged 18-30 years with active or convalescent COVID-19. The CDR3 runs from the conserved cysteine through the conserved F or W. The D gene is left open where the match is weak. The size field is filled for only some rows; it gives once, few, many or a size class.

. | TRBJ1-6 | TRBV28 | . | TGTGCCAGCGCTCCGACAGGACCATATAATTCACCCCTCCACTTT | CASAPTGPYNSPLHF
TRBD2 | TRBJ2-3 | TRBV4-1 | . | TGCGCCAGCAGCCACCTCGGGGGGGCGGCAGATACGCAGTATTTT | CASSHLGGAADTQYF
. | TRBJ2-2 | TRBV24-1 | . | TGTGCCACCAGTGGCGGCGGTACCGGGGAGCTGTTTTTT | CATSGGGTGELFF
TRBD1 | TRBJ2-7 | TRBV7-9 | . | TGTGCCAGCAGCCCAGGGACCGCCGGGACAGGGACCTACGAGCAGTACTTC | CASSPGTAGTGTYEQYF
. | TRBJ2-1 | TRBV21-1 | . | TGTGCCAGACTCCCGCGGGGTCAAAATGAGCAGTTCTTC | CARLPRGQNEQFF
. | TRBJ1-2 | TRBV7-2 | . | TGTGCCAGCAGCTTAGCGAACAGGGATGGCTACACCTTC | CASSLANRDGYTF
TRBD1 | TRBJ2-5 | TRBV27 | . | TGTGCCAGCAGTCAGCGACAGGGGGCGTCCGAAGAGACCCAGTACTTC | CASSQRQGASEETQYF
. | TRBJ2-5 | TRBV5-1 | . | TGCGCCAGCAGCCCTACAAACAGTCAGACGGAGACCCAGTACTTC | CASSPTNSQTETQYF
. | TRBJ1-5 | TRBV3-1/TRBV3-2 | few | TGTGCCAGCAGCCAGACAGGCTATAGCAATCAGCCCCAGCATTTT | CASSQTGYSNQPQHF
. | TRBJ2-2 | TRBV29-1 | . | TGCAGCGTTGGGCACAGGGCTACCGGGGAGCTGTTTTTT | CSVGHRATGELFF
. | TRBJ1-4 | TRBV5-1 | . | TGCGCCAGCAGCCCGCTACAGGCAACTAATGAAAAACTGTTTTTT | CASSPLQATNEKLFF
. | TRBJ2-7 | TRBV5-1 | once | TGCGCCAGCAGCCCTGGCTGGTCTTCCTACGAGCAGTACTTC | CASSPGWSSYEQYF
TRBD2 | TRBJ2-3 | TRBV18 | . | TGTGCCAGCTCACCACCCCTAGCGGGGCATACGCAGTATTTT | CASSPPLAGHTQYF
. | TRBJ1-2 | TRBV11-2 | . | TGTGCCAGCAGCTTATCACGGGGTCCGCTCTATGGCTACACCTTC | CASSLSRGPLYGYTF
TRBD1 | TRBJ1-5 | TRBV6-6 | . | TGTGCCAGCAGTTACGACAGGGATCAGGTCAATCAGCCCCAGCATTTT | CASSYDRDQVNQPQHF
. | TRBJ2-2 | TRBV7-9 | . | TGTGCCAGCAGAAGGCGGGACGGACCGAACACCGGGGAGCTGTTTTTT | CASRRRDGPNTGELFF
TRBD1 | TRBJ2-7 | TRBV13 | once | TGTGCCAGCAGCCTCCGGGACAGGGCTTTCTACGAGCAGTACTTC | CASSLRDRAFYEQYF
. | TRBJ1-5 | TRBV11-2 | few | TGTGCCAGCAGCTCCCATTGGGGCAACAATCAGCCCCAGCATTTT | CASSSHWGNNQPQHF
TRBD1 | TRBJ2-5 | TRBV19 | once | TGTGCCAGTAGTGACCAGGGGGCCATGAGAGAGACCCAGTACTTC | CASSDQGAMRETQYF
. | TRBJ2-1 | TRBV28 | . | TGTGCCAGCAGTACTTACAATGAGCAGTTCTTC | CASSTYNEQFF
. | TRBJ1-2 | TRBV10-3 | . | TGTGCCATCAGTGAGTCGGGGGGGACTAACTATGGCTACACCTTC | CAISESGGTNYGYTF
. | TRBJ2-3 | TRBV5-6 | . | TGTGCCAGCAGCTTCGACGGACGGGGAGATACGCAGTATTTT | CASSFDGRGDTQYF
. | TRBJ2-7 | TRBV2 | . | TGTGCCAGCAGAATGACAGGTAGCTCCTACGAGCAGTACTTC | CASRMTGSSYEQYF
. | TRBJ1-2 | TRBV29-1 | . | TGCAGCGTTGGTGGCAGGGACTATGGCTACACCTTC | CSVGGRDYGYTF
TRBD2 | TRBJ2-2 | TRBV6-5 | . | TGTGCCAGCAGTTACTCCCTGGGGGGGAGCGGGGAGCTGTTTTTT | CASSYSLGGSGELFF
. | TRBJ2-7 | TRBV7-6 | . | TGTGCCAGCAGCTTCCCCCCACAGGCAAGCTCCTACGAGCAGTACTTC | CASSFPPQASSYEQYF
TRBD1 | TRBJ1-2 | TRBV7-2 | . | TGTGCCAGCAGCCGCGGGACAGGGGGTGGCTACACCTTC | CASSRGTGGGYTF
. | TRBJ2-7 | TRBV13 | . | TGTGCCAGCAGCCCCGGGTCTTACTACGAGCAGTACTTC | CASSPGSYYEQYF
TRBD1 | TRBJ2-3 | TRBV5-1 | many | TGCGCCAGCAGACCGGGACAGGGTTACACAGATACGCAGTATTTT | CASRPGQGYTDTQYF
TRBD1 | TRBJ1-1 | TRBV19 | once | TGTGCCAGTAGCCACAGGGGCTCGACCACTGAAGCTTTCTTT | CASSHRGSTTEAFF
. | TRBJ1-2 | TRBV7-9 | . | TGTGCCAGCAGCTCCTCCGAGACAGATTTTAACTATGGCTACACCTTC | CASSSSETDFNYGYTF
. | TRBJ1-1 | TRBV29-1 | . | TGCAGCGTTGAAGATGGTATACGGGTGGGAGCTTTCTTT | CSVEDGIRVGAFF
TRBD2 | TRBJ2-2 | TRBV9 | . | TGTGCCAGCAGCGTCGAGCGGGAGGGTACCGGGGAGCTGTTTTTT | CASSVEREGTGELFF
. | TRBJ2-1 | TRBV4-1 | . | TGCGCCAGCAGCCAGATGGCAGGGTTCAATGAGCAGTTCTTC | CASSQMAGFNEQFF